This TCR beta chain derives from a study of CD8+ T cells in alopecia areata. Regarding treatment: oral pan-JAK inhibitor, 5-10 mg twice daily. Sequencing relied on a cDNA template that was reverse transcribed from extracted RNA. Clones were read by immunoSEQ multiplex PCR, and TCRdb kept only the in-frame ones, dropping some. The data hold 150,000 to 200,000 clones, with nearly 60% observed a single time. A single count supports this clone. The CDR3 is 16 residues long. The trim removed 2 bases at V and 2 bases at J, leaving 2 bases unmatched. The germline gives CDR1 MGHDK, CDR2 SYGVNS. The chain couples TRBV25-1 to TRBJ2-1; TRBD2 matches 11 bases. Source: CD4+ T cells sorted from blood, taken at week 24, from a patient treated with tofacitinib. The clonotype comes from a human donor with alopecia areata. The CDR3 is CASSELAGGPYNEQFF. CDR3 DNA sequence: TGTGCCAGCAGTGAACTAGCGGGAGGACCCTACAATGAGCAGTTCTTC.